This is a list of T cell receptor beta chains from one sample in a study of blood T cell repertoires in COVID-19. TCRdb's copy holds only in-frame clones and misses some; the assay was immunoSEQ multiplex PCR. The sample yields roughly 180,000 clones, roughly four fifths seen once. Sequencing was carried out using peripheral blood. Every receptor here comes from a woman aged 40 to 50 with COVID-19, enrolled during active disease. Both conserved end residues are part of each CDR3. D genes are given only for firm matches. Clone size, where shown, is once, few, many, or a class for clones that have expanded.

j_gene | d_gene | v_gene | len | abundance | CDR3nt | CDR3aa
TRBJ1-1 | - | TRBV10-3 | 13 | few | TGTGCCATCAGAGGACAACCGAACACTGAAGCTTTCTTT | CAIRGQPNTEAFF
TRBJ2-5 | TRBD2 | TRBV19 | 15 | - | TGTGCCAGTAGCCTCCGCGGGGGGGTTCAAGAGACCCAGTACTTC | CASSLRGGVQETQYF
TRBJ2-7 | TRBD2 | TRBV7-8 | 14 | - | TGTGCCAGCAGCTTAGGGTCTAGCGGGAACGAGCAGTACTTC | CASSLGSSGNEQYF
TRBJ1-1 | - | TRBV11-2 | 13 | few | TGTGCCAGCAGCTTCCAGGGTCCCACTGAAGCTTTCTTT | CASSFQGPTEAFF
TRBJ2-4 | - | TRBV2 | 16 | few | TGTGCCAGCAGTGAGGAGGGGGGGCTGGGCAAAAACATTCAGTACTTC | CASSEEGGLGKNIQYF
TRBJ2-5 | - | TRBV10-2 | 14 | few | TGCGCCAGCAGTGAGACAGTAACCCAAGAGACCCAGTACTTC | CASSETVTQETQYF
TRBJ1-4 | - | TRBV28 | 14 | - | TGTGCCAGCAGTTTCGGGGGGACTAATGAAAAACTGTTTTTT | CASSFGGTNEKLFF
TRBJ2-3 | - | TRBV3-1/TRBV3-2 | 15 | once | TGTGCCAGCAGCCCCCTCTTAGCGTCCACAGATACGCAGTATTTT | CASSPLLASTDTQYF
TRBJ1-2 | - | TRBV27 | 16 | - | TGTGCCAGCAGCACACCCTCCAGGGATGGTTACTATGGCTACACCTTC | CASSTPSRDGYYGYTF
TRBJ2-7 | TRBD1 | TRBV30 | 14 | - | TGTGCCTGGAGTGTGGGGGACAGGGGCTACGAGCAGTACTTC | CAWSVGDRGYEQYF
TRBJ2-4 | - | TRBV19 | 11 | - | TGTGCCAGTAGAGGGGGGGGCTTTACGTACTTC | CASRGGGFTYF
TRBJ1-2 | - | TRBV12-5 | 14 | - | TGTGCTAGTGGTTTTAGCAGCGCCTTCTATGGCTACACCTTC | CASGFSSAFYGYTF
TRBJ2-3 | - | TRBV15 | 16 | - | TGTGCCACCAGCAGATTTAGCGGAAGAGGAGCAGATACGCAGTATTTT | CATSRFSGRGADTQYF
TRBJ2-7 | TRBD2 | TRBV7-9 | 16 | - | TGTGCCAGCAGCCCCGATGGCGGGAGGGCCTCCTACGAGCAGTACTTC | CASSPDGGRASYEQYF
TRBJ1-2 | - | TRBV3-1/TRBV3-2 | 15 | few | TGTGCCAGCAGCCCTGGGGAGGGCTGGAACTATGGCTACACCTTC | CASSPGEGWNYGYTF
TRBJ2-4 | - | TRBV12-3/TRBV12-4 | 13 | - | TGTGCCAGCAGTTCCGGGGCCAAAAACATTCAGTACTTC | CASSSGAKNIQYF
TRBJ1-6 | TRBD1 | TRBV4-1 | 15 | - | TGCGCCAGCAGCCGGGCGGGACAGGGCGACTCACCCCTCCACTTT | CASSRAGQGDSPLHF
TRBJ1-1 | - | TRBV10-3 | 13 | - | TGTGCCATCACCGGGAAGCCGAACACTGAAGCTTTCTTT | CAITGKPNTEAFF
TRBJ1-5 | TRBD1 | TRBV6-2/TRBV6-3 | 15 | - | TGTGCCAGCAGCACCAGGGGGACAGGGGGCCAGCCCCAGCATTTT | CASSTRGTGGQPQHF
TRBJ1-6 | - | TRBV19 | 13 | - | TGTGCCAGCAACACAGTATATAATTCACCCCTCCACTTT | CASNTVYNSPLHF
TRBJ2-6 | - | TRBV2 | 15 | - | TGTGCCAGCAGGAGCTCCGGCTCTGGGGCCAACGTCCTGACTTTC | CASRSSGSGANVLTF
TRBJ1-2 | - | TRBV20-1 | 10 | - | TGCAGTGCTAGTTTTCAGGGTGGTACCTTC | CSASFQGGTF
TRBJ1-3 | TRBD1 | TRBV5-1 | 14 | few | TGCGCCAGCAGCCCGGGACAGGTCGAAAACACCATATATTTT | CASSPGQVENTIYF
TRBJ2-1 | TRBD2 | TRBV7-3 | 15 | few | TGTGCCAGCAGCTTAATGGGGGAGGGGTACAATGAGCAGTTCTTC | CASSLMGEGYNEQFF
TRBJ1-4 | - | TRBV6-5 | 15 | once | TGTGCCAGCAGTTACTCCGGGACGGGGGGTGAAAAACTGTTTTTT | CASSYSGTGGEKLFF
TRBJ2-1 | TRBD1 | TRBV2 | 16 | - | TGTGCCAGCAAGGCCGGGACAGGGGCTGTCGGCAATGAGCAGTTCTTC | CASKAGTGAVGNEQFF
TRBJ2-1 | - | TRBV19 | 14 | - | TGTGCCAGTAAATGGTCAGGGGTAGGGAATGAGCAGTTCTTC | CASKWSGVGNEQFF
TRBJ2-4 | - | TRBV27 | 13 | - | TGTGCCAGCAGATACGGAGCCAAAAACATTCAGTACTTC | CASRYGAKNIQYF
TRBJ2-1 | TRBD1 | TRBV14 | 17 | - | TGTGCCAGCAGCCGGGTCCTCCCGGGACAGGGGTACAATGAGCAGTTCTTC | CASSRVLPGQGYNEQFF
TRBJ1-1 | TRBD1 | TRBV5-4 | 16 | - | TGTGCCAGCAGCCCACCCGGGACAGTCATGAACACTGAAGCTTTCTTT | CASSPPGTVMNTEAFF
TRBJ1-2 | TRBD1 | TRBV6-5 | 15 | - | TGTGCCAGTAAACCACAGGGGGAGTTACGATCCGGCTACACCTTC | CASKPQGELRSGYTF
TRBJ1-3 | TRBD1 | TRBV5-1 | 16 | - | TGCGCCAGCAGCTACCAGGGGGCAAGCTCTGGAAACACCATATATTTT | CASSYQGASSGNTIYF
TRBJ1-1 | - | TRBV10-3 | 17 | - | TGTGCCATCAGCCGATCCGGAGGGAGGGACTTGAACACTGAAGCTTTCTTT | CAISRSGGRDLNTEAFF
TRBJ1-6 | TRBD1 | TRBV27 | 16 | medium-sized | TGTGCCAGCAGTACGTGGACAGGGGGAGCGAATTCACCCCTCCACTTT | CASSTWTGGANSPLHF
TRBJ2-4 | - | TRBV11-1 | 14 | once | TGTGCCAGCAGCGGTGGGGGGTCCAAAAACATTCAGTACTTC | CASSGGGSKNIQYF
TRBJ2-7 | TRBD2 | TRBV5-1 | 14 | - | TGCGCCAGCAGCTTGACTAGCGGGGGGAGCGAGCAGTACTTC | CASSLTSGGSEQYF
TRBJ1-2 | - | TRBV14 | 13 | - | TGTGCCAGCAGCCAACATCACCCAGGAGGCTACACCTTC | CASSQHHPGGYTF
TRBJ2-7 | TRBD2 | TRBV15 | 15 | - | TGTGCCACCAGCAGAGCTTGGGGGGGAGTAGGTGAGCAGTACTTC | CATSRAWGGVGEQYF
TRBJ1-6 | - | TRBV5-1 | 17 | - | TGCGCCAGCAGCCCCCGGTACAGCAGAAATATTAATTCACCCCTCCACTTT | CASSPRYSRNINSPLHF
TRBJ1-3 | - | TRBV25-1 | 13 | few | TGTGCCAGCAGTGTGCAGGGTGTAAACACCATATATTTT | CASSVQGVNTIYF
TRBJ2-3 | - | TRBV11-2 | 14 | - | TGTGCCAGCAGCTTAGCGGAGGGCACAGATACGCAGTATTTT | CASSLAEGTDTQYF
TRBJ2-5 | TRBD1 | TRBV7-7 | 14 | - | TGTGCTAGCAGTAACAGGGGGCGGCAAGAGACCCAGTACTTC | CASSNRGRQETQYF
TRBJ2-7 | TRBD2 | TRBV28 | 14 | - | TGTGCCAGCAGTTTTGGGCGGGAGTCTAGCGAGCAGTACTTC | CASSFGRESSEQYF
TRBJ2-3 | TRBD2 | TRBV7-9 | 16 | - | TGTGCCAGCAGCTTAGATGGTAGCGGGGGAGCAAATACGCAGTATTTT | CASSLDGSGGANTQYF
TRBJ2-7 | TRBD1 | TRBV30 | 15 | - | TGTGCCTGGAGTAACCCCGGGACAGGGAATGACGAGCAGTACTTC | CAWSNPGTGNDEQYF
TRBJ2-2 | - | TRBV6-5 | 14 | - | TGTGCCAGCAGTTACTCGAGTCACCCCGGGGAGCTGTTTTTT | CASSYSSHPGELFF
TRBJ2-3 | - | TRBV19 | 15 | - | TGTGCCAGTAGTCCCCTCGGACTAGGGGGGCATACGCAGTATTTT | CASSPLGLGGHTQYF
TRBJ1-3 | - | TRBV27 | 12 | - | TGTGCCAGTAAGAGCTCTGGAAACACCATATATTTT | CASKSSGNTIYF
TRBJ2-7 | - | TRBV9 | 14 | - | TGTGCCAGCAGCGTAGGGGGCGAAGACTACGAGCAGTACTTC | CASSVGGEDYEQYF
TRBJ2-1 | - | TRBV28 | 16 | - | TGTGCCAGCACCCCGGACCCTGCGGGGCATTACAATGAGCAGTTCTTC | CASTPDPAGHYNEQFF
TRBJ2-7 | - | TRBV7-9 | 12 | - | TGTGCCAGCAGCCTACAGACCTACGAGCAGTACTTC | CASSLQTYEQYF
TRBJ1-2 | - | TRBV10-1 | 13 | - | TGCGCCAGCAGCCCGACGAGCGGAGGAGGCTACACCTTC | CASSPTSGGGYTF
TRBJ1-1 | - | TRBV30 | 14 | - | TGTGCCTGGAGTGTACCCCGGTTGAACACTGAAGCTTTCTTT | CAWSVPRLNTEAFF
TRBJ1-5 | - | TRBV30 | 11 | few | TGTGCCTGGGGGCGGAATCAGCCCCAGCATTTT | CAWGRNQPQHF